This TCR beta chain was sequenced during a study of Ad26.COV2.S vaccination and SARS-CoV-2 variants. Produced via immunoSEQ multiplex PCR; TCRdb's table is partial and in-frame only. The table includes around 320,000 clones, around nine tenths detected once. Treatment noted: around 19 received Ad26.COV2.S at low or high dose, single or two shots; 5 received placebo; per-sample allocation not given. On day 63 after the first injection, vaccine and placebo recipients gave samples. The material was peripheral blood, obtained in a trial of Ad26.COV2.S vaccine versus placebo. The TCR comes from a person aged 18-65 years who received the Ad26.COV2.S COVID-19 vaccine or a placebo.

CDR3 amino acids: CASSQGGENSPLHF. CDR3 nucleotides: TGTGCCAGTAGCCAGGGAGGAGAGAATTCACCCCTCCACTTT. The chain uses TRBV19 and TRBJ1-6; TRBD1 is a possible D gene (5 bases). Germline V gene data show CDR1 as LNHDA and CDR2 as SQIVND (reference sequence). The CDR3 is made up of 14 amino acids. V shed 6 bases and J shed 7 bases, with 13 bases lying between them.